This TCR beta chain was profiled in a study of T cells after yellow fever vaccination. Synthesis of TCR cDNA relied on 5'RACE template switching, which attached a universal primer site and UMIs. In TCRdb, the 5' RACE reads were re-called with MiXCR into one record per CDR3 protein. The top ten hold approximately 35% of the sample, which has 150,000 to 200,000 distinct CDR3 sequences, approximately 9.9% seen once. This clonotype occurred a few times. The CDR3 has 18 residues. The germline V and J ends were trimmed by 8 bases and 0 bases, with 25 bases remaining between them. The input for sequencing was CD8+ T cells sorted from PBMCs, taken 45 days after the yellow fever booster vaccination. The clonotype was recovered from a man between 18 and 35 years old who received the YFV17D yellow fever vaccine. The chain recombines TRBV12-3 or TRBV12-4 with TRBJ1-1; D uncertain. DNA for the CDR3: TGTGCCAGCTGGAGAAAGATAGGGCCGAGGTCCCTGAACACTGAAGCTTTCTTT. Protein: CASWRKIGPRSLNTEAFF.